This T cell receptor (beta chain) was identified during a study of CD8+ T cells in alopecia areata. Study context: Recipient mice, approximately 6-11-week-old female C3H/HeJ animals, received skin from roughly 6-12-month-old C3H/HeJ graft donors with spontaneous alopecia. Study-wide findings and caveats: Affected scalp, especially in alopecia totalis/universalis, had a higher clonality than normal scalp did.

A few counts support this clone. Its specificity is not known. This may arise from a read error, as a much more abundant clone is one base away. Any gene name here is a mouse gene name. The read terminates 4 residues ahead of where the CDR3 ends, so the germline J gene completes it. The sample holds other DNA sequences that translate to the same CDR3. cDNA serving as the sequencing template came from extracted, reverse transcribed RNA. TCRdb keeps only in-frame clones here, not all; method: immunoSEQ multiplex PCR. The table lists around 300,000 clones, with no singletons. The CDR3 contains 12 residues. Germline V gene sequence: CDR1 NNHDY, CDR2 SYVADS. On the basis of CD4, CD8alpha, NKG2D, NKG2ACE and other markers, pooled cutaneous lymph node cells were sorted.

The chain joins TRBV13-3 to TRBJ1-1; 7 nucleotides line up with TRBD1. The specimen sequenced was CD4+ T cells sorted from a lymph node. This receptor was taken from a C3H/HeJ mouse with alopecia areata. As its MHC haplotype, the strain has H2-k. Incomplete CDR3 DNA: TGTGCCAGCAGTGTGGGACAGACA. Its translation is CASSVGQT. The whole CDR3 sequence reads CASSVGQTEVFF.